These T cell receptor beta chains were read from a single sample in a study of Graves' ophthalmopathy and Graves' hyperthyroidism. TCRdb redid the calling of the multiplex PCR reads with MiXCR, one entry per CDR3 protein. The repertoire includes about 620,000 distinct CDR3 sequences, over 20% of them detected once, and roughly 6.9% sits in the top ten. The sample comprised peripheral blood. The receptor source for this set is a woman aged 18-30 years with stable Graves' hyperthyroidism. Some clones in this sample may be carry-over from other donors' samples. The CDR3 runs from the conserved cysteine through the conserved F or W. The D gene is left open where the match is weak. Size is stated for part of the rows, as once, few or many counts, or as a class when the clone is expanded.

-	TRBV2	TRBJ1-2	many	CASSEEDYGYTF	TGTGCCAGCAGTGAAGAGGACTATGGCTACACCTTC
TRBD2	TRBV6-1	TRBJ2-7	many	CASRGTSGGTYEQYF	TGTGCCAGCAGAGGGACTAGCGGGGGAACGTACGAGCAGTACTTC
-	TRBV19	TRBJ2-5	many	CASRPNRETIETQYF	TGTGCCAGTAGACCCAACCGTGAGACAATAGAGACCCAGTACTTC
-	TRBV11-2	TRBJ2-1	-	CASNPDSFYNEQFF	TGTGCCAGCAATCCCGACTCCTTTTACAATGAGCAGTTCTTC
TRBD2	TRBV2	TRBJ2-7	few	CASRNPAALAGASYEQYF	TGTGCCAGCAGAAACCCAGCTGCCCTAGCGGGGGCCTCCTACGAGCAGTACTTC
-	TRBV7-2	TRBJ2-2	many	CASSLNARFTGELFF	TGTGCCAGCAGCTTAAATGCGAGATTCACCGGGGAGCTGTTTTTT
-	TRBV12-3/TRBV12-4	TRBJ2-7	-	CASSFGVLLREQYF	TGTGCCAGCAGTTTCGGGGTCCTGCTGCGCGAGCAGTACTTC
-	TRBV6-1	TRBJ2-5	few	CASSRRLGKQETQYF	TGTGCCAGCAGTCGACGACTCGGTAAACAAGAGACCCAGTACTTC
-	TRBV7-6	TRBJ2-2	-	CASSLVPGHITGELFF	TGTGCCAGCAGCTTGGTCCCGGGACACATCACCGGGGAGCTGTTTTTT
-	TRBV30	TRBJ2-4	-	CAWTLPEGHPARKRDIQYF	TGTGCCTGGACCCTACCAGAGGGACACCCGGCCCGAAAGAGGGACATTCAGTACTTC
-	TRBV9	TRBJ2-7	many	CASSVAEDSPYEQYF	TGTGCCAGCAGCGTAGCCGAGGACAGTCCCTACGAGCAGTACTTC
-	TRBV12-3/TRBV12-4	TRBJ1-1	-	CASSFGSGGTEAFF	TGTGCCAGCAGTTTTGGGTCCGGGGGTACTGAAGCTTTCTTT
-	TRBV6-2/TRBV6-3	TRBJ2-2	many	CASQSTGLGELFF	TGTGCCAGCCAATCGACAGGACTCGGGGAGCTGTTTTTT
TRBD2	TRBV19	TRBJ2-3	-	CASSWTSGGPSYTDTQYF	TGTGCCAGTAGTTGGACTAGCGGGGGCCCTTCATACACAGATACGCAGTATTTT
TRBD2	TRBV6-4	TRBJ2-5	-	CASSPSAGTQETQYF	TGTGCCAGCAGTCCATCAGCGGGGACTCAAGAGACCCAGTACTTC
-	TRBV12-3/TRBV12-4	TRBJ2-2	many	CASLGQNTGELFF	TGTGCCAGCCTTGGACAGAACACCGGGGAGCTGTTTTTT
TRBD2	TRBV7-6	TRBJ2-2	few	CASSLTSGPLVTGELFF	TGTGCCAGCAGCTTAACTAGCGGGCCGTTAGTTACCGGGGAGCTGTTTTTT
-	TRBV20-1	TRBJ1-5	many	CSARSGGQDYQPQHF	TGCAGTGCTAGATCCGGAGGCCAAGACTATCAGCCCCAGCATTTT
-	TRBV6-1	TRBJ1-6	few	CASSEGSDYSPLHF	TGTGCCAGCAGTGAAGGTTCTGATTATTCACCCCTCCACTTT
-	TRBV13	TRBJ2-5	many	CASSPRDGLTQYF	TGTGCCAGCAGCCCACGAGACGGGTTGACCCAGTACTTC
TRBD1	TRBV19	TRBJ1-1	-	CASSTRGQGNTEAFF	TGTGCCAGTAGTACAAGGGGACAGGGGAACACTGAAGCTTTCTTT
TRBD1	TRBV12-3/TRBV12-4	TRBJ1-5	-	CASSDREYSNQPQHF	TGTGCCAGCAGCGACAGGGAATATAGCAATCAGCCCCAGCATTTT
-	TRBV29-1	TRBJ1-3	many	CSVRTSSGNTIYF	TGCAGCGTCAGGACATCCTCTGGAAACACCATATATTTT
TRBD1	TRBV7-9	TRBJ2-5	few	CASSQGDGRRETQYF	TGTGCCAGCAGCCAGGGGGACGGAAGGAGAGAGACCCAGTACTTC
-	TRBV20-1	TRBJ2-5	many	CSASVGQGQETQYF	TGCAGTGCCTCCGTAGGGCAGGGACAAGAGACCCAGTACTTC
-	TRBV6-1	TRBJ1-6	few	CAISGSAVRSPLHF	TGTGCCATCAGTGGGTCAGCCGTACGTTCACCCCTCCACTTT
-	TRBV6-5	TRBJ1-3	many	CASSYDPYDSGNTIYF	TGTGCCAGCAGTTACGACCCATATGACTCTGGAAACACCATATATTTT
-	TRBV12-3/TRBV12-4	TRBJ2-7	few	CASSFQQGVSYEQYF	TGTGCCAGCAGTTTTCAGCAGGGAGTATCCTACGAGCAGTACTTC
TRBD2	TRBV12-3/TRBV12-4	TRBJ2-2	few	CASRSSGSNTGELFF	TGTGCCAGCAGATCGAGCGGGAGTAATACCGGGGAGCTGTTTTTT
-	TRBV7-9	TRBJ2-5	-	CASSQLFQETQYF	TGTGCCAGCAGCCAGCTTTTCCAAGAGACCCAGTACTTC
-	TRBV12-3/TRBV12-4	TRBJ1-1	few	CASSNQLNTEAFF	TGTGCCAGCAGTAACCAACTGAACACTGAAGCTTTCTTT
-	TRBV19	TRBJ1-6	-	CASQRESISYNSPLHF	TGTGCCAGCCAACGGGAGAGCATCTCCTATAATTCACCCCTCCACTTT
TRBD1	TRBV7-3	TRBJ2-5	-	CASSSQGQSGETQYF	TGTGCCAGCAGCTCCCAGGGACAGTCGGGTGAGACCCAGTACTTC
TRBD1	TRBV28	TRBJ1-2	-	CASTSEGAPNYGYTF	TGTGCCAGCACTTCCGAGGGGGCTCCAAACTATGGCTACACCTTC
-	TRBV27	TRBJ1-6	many	CASSPSEYSYNSPLHF	TGTGCCAGCAGTCCGTCAGAGTACTCCTATAATTCACCCCTCCACTTT
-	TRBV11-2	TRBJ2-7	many	CASSSTELHEQYF	TGTGCCAGCAGCTCGACGGAACTCCACGAGCAGTACTTC
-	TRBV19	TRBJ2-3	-	CASSPDGKGDGTDTQYF	TGTGCCAGTAGTCCAGACGGGAAGGGTGACGGCACAGATACGCAGTATTTT
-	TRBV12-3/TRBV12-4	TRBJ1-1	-	CASSFHTGTEAFF	TGTGCCAGCAGTTTCCACACGGGGACTGAAGCTTTCTTT
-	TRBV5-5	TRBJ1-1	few	CASSLDSYTEAFF	TGTGCCAGCAGCTTGGACAGTTACACTGAAGCTTTCTTT
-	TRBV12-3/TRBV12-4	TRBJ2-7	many	CASSKGYSYEQYF	TGTGCCAGCAGTAAGGGGTACTCCTACGAGCAGTACTTC
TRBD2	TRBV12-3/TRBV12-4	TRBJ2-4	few	CASSPGRGRGIAKNIKYF	TGTGCCAGCAGTCCCGGGAGGGGAAGGGGTATAGCCAAAAACATTAAGTACTTC
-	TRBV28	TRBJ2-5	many	CASSPLFEDRGETQYF	TGTGCCAGCAGTCCCCTCTTCGAGGATCGGGGAGAGACCCAGTACTTC
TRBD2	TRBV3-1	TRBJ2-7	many	CASSQESLAGSYEQYF	TGTGCCAGCAGCCAAGAGTCTCTAGCGGGATCCTACGAGCAGTACTTC
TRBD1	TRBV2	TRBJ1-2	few	CASSGEQGARGYTF	TGTGCCAGCAGTGGGGAACAGGGGGCGCGGGGCTACACCTTC
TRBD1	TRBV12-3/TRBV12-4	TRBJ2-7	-	CASSGGPGQGAYEQYF	TGTGCCAGCAGTGGGGGGCCGGGACAGGGGGCTTACGAGCAGTACTTC
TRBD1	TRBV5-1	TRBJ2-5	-	CASRTTGDSPETQYF	TGCGCCAGCCGTACGACAGGGGATAGCCCTGAGACCCAGTACTTC
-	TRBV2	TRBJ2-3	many	CASSVLPAADTQYF	TGTGCCAGCAGTGTCCTGCCAGCGGCAGATACGCAGTATTTT
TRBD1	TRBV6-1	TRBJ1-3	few	CAISRGTGGNTIYF	TGTGCCATCAGCAGAGGGACAGGTGGAAACACCATATATTTT
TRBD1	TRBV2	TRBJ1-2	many	CASSEAGTGIRNYGYTF	TGTGCCAGCAGTGAAGCGGGGACAGGGATAAGAAACTATGGCTACACCTTC
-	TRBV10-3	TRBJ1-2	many	CAIRDSRNYGYTF	TGTGCCATCCGCGACAGCCGGAACTATGGCTACACCTTC
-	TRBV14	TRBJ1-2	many	CASSQERRYGYTF	TGTGCCAGCAGCCAAGAACGGCGCTATGGCTACACCTTC
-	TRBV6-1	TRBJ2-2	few	CASSTTLNTGELFF	TGTGCCAGCAGTACGACTCTGAACACCGGGGAGCTGTTTTTT